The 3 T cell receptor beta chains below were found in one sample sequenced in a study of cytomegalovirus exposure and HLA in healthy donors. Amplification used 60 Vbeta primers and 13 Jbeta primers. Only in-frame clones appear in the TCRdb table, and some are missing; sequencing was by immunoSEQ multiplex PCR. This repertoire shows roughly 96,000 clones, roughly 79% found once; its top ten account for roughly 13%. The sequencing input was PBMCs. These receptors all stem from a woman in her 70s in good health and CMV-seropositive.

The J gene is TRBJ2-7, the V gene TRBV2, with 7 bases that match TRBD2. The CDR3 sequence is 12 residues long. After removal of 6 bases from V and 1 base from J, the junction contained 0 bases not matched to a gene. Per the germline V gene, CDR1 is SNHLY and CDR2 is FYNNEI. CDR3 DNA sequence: TGTGCCAGCAGCGGGGGGTCCTACGAGCAGTACTTC. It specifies CASSGGSYEQYF.

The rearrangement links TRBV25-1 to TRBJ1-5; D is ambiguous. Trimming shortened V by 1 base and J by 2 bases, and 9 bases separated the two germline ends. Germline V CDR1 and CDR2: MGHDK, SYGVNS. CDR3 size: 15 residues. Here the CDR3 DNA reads TGTGCCAGCAGTGAATCGGGGAATGGCAATCAGCCCCAGCATTTT. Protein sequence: CASSESGNGNQPQHF.

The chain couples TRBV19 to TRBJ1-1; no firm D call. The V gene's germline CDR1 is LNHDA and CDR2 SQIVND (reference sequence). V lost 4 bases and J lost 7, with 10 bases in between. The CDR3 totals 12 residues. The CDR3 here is CASSSRTDEAFF. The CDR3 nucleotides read TGTGCCAGTAGTAGCCGGACTGATGAAGCTTTCTTT.